Each of the 29 T cell receptor beta chains below was sequenced from the same sample in a study of T cell responses to AZD1222 COVID-19 vaccine. TCRdb's copy holds only in-frame clones and misses some; the assay was immunoSEQ multiplex PCR. The table lists about 150,000 clones, about nine tenths of them singletons. The source was peripheral blood, collected on day 0 of MenACWY control vaccination. These receptors were taken from an adult in good health.

This chain joins TRBV19 and TRBJ1-2; 7 bases line up with TRBD1. The CDR3 consists of 12 residues. Germline V gene lookup returns CDR1 LNHDA and CDR2 SQIVND (reference sequence). Trimming took 10 bases from V and 10 from J; bases not matched to a gene: 12. In DNA form, the CDR3 reads TGTGCCATCAGGGACAGCGTAGATGCCTACACCTTC. It specifies CAIRDSVDAYTF. Combining the CDR3 with reference TRBV19 and TRBJ1-2 gives the whole variable domain DGGITQSPKYLFRKEGQNVTLSCEQNLNHDAMYWYRQDPGQGLRLIYYSQIVNDFQKGDIAEGYSVSREKKESFPLTVTSAQKNPTAFYLCAIRDSVDAYTFGSGTRLTVV.

The rearrangement uses TRBV5-1 and TRBJ1-1; maybe TRBD1 (6 bases). Germline V lookup: CDR1 SGHRS, CDR2 YFSETQ. This CDR3 region has 14 residues. With 6 bases removed from V and 0 bases from J, the gap between germline ends came to 12 bases. This CDR3 is CASNQGSVNTEAFF. CDR3 coding DNA: TGCGCCAGCAACCAGGGGTCCGTGAACACTGAAGCTTTCTTT.

The chain carries TRBV5-1 and TRBJ2-5; D is unclear. The CDR3 covers 11 residues. Germline loops: CDR1 SGHRS, CDR2 YFSETQ. Trimming pared 5 bases from V and 5 bases from J, leaving 7 bases between. The CDR3 DNA sequence: TGCGCCAGCAGGGGCTATGAGACCCAGTACTTC. This codes for CASRGYETQYF.

The chain carries TRBV19 and TRBJ1-1; D call uncertain. V lost 5 bases and J lost 9, with 10 bases in between. This CDR3 has 11 amino acids. CDR1 and CDR2 from the germline V gene are LNHDA and SQIVND (reference sequence). CDR3 bases: TGTGCCAGTAGTCCAAAACCTCAAGCTTTCTTT. It translates to CASSPKPQAFF.

This rearrangement joins TRBV10-1 to TRBJ1-1, with a weak D call TRBD1 (5 bases). Per germline, CDR1 WNHNN and CDR2 SYGVQD (reference sequence). This CDR3 has 20 amino acids. Trimming took 2 bases from V and 4 from J, leaving 29 bases between them. CDR3 residues: CASSEHIPDGWGVLCTEAFF. The CDR3 nucleotides are TGCGCCAGCAGTGAGCACATCCCGGACGGTTGGGGCGTTCTGTGCACTGAAGCTTTCTTT.

This clone was observed once. This sequence joins TRBV5-6 and TRBJ1-3; possibly TRBD1 for D (6 bases). CDR1 is SGHDT and CDR2 is YYEEEE in the germline V gene. The CDR3 loop spans 14 amino acids. Deletions cut 7 bases from V and 4 bases from J, with 15 bases between. The CDR3 bases are TGTGCCAGCTCGGGGGGCCTCTGGGGAAACACCATATATTTT. This encodes CASSGGLWGNTIYF.

This chain uses TRBV7-3 with TRBJ1-1, with 12 bases fitting TRBD1. V was pared by 0 bases and J by 6 bases, with 2 bases of the junction left unmatched. Per the germline V gene, CDR1 is SGHTA and CDR2 is FQGTGA. The CDR3 is 15 amino acids. The CDR3 DNA follows: TGTGCCAGCAGCTTAACGGGACAGGGGGCCTCTGAAGCTTTCTTT. As protein: CASSLTGQGASEAFF.

For the CDR3, the DNA is TGTGCCAGCAGCCAATTAGCGGACCTCTCTGGAAACACCATATATTTT. The encoded protein is CASSQLADLSGNTIYF. The chain joins TRBV16 to TRBJ1-3, with no clear D. Germline CDR1 KGHSY, CDR2 FQNENV. The CDR3 has 16 residues. With 1 base removed from V and 0 bases from J, the gap between germline ends came to 10 bases.

This clone was seen once. The chain joins TRBV5-1 to TRBJ1-2; 9 bases are a match to TRBD1. Germline CDR1 and CDR2: SGHRS and YFSETQ. With 0 bases clipped from V and 4 bases from J, the junction kept 4 bases outside the gene matches. There are 15 residues in the CDR3. CDR3 protein: CASSLAGTGTYGYTF. The CDR3 nucleotides read TGCGCCAGCAGCTTGGCCGGGACAGGGACCTATGGCTACACCTTC.

This chain uses TRBV7-9 with TRBJ1-3, with TRBD1 matching 8 bases. Germline CDR1 and CDR2: SEHNR and FQNEAQ (reference sequence). The CDR3 covers 15 residues. Trimming removed 5 bases from V and 0 bases from J; junction bases left unmatched: 3. The CDR3 protein is CASSLTGDSGNTIYF. The DNA for the CDR3 is TGTGCCAGCAGCCTGACAGGGGACTCTGGAAACACCATATATTTT.

This clone appeared a single time. The chain combines TRBV7-2 with TRBJ2-2; D is undetermined. Trimming pared 4 bases from V and 0 bases from J, leaving 9 bases between. The germline V gene encodes CDR1 SGHTA and CDR2 FQGNSA. This CDR3 region has 15 residues. CDR3 residues: CASSSQVSNTGELFF. CDR3 nucleotides: TGTGCCAGCAGCTCCCAGGTGTCGAACACCGGGGAGCTGTTTTTT. Together with reference TRBV7-2 and TRBJ2-2, the CDR3 gives the full variable domain: GAGVSQSPSNKVTEKGKDVELRCDPISGHTALYWYRQSLGQGLEFLIYFQGNSAPDKSGLPSDRFSAERTGGSVSTLTIQRTQQEDSAVYLCASSSQVSNTGELFFGEGSRLTVL.

This rearrangement joins TRBV5-8 to TRBJ1-4; D perhaps matches TRBD1 (6 bases). The ends were cut back, 6 bases at V and 8 bases at J, with 17 bases in the middle. Germline lookup yields CDR1 SGHTS and CDR2 YDEGEE. The CDR3 consists of 14 residues. The CDR3 protein is CASTRRRGGEKLFF. For the CDR3, the DNA is TGTGCCAGCACCAGACGCAGGGGTGGGGAAAAACTGTTTTTT.

CDR3 sequence: CASSQRQDGYTF. The CDR3 DNA reads as TGTGCCAGCAGCCAACGACAGGACGGCTACACCTTC. J is TRBJ1-2 and V is TRBV2; D may be TRBD1 (6 bases). The CDR3 is made up of 12 amino acids. Germline CDR1 is SNHLY and CDR2 is FYNNEI. V lost 6 bases and J 8 bases, leaving 13 bases between the germline ends. The complete variable domain, with remaining parts taken from reference TRBV2 and TRBJ1-2, reads EPEVTQTPSHQVTQMGQEVILRCVPISNHLYFYWYRQILGQKVEFLVSFYNNEISEKSEIFDDQFSVERPDGSNFTLKIRSTKLEDSAMYFCASSQRQDGYTFGSGTRLTVV.

This clone was picked up a small number of times. The V and J genes are TRBV28 and TRBJ1-2, with 8 positions matching TRBD1. The CDR3 is 15 amino acids. V lost 3 bases, J lost 2 bases, and 5 bases stayed unmatched. Germline CDR1 reads MDHEN; CDR2 reads SYDVKM. CDR3 DNA sequence: TGTGCCAGCAGTTTCTTGGACAGGGCAAACTATGGCTACACCTTC. It yields the protein CASSFLDRANYGYTF.

The genes are TRBV14 and TRBJ1-2, with D tentatively TRBD1 (5 bases). The CDR3 spans 13 residues. The germline V gene has CDR1 SGHDN and CDR2 FVKESK. V gave up 4 bases and J gave up 5 bases, with 11 bases separating them. For the CDR3, the DNA is TGTGCCAGCAGCCTGACAGACAGTTATGGCTACACCTTC. This encodes CASSLTDSYGYTF.

The chain is built from TRBV7-8 and TRBJ2-5, with a possible D match to TRBD2 (6 bases). The V end was cut by 4 bases, the J end by 0 bases, with 15 bases between. CDR1 SGHVS and CDR2 FQNEAQ come from the germline V gene. The CDR3 totals 16 residues. The CDR3 sequence is CASSSRDGGYQETQYF. Here the CDR3 DNA reads TGTGCCAGCAGCTCCCGGGACGGAGGGTACCAAGAGACCCAGTACTTC.

V gene TRBV7-8 combines with J gene TRBJ2-7; 10 bases line up with TRBD2. The CDR3 sequence is 14 residues long. In germline, CDR1 is SGHVS, CDR2 FQNEAQ. Germline trimming cut 4 bases from V and 2 bases from J; bases unmatched to any gene: 2. The CDR3 DNA reads as TGTGCCAGCAGCTCTCTAGCGGGGGCCTACGAGCAGTACTTC. Translating it yields CASSSLAGAYEQYF.

The chain recombines TRBV7-6 with TRBJ1-1; perhaps TRBD1 as D (5 bases). The V end was cut by 5 bases, the J end by 4 bases, with 14 bases between. The CDR3 sequence is 14 residues long. Germline CDR1 and CDR2: SGHVS and FNYEAQ. Here the CDR3 reads CASSAGAGLTEAFF. CDR3 nucleotides: TGTGCCAGCAGCGCGGGCGCGGGGCTCACTGAAGCTTTCTTT.

This chain links TRBV28 with TRBJ1-5; D is unclear. The germline V and J ends were trimmed by 9 bases and 3 bases, with 6 bases remaining between them. Germline CDR1 reads MDHEN; CDR2 reads SYDVKM. This CDR3 is 11 amino acids long. The CDR3 reads CASCSNQPQHF. In nucleotides, the CDR3 is TGTGCCAGTTGTTCCAATCAGCCCCAGCATTTT.

The rearrangement joins TRBV2 to TRBJ2-7; D is unresolved. The CDR3 is 15 residues long. V was pared by 0 bases and J by 3 bases, with 12 bases between. Germline lookup yields CDR1 SNHLY and CDR2 FYNNEI. The CDR3 DNA reads as TGTGCCAGCAGTGAAGCGGGCCAGATAGACTACGAGCAGTACTTC. Translated: CASSEAGQIDYEQYF.

This chain connects TRBV19 to TRBJ2-4; 9 bases agree with TRBD1. This CDR3 is 14 amino acids long. Germline loops: CDR1 LNHDA, CDR2 SQIVND (reference sequence). The ends lost 5 bases at V and 9 bases at J; junction bases unmatched: 8. The CDR3 protein is CASSPRTGVAIQYF. The CDR3 DNA is TGTGCCAGTAGTCCTCGGACAGGGGTGGCCATTCAGTACTTC. Looking up the rest from reference TRBV19 and TRBJ2-4 gives the full variable domain: DGGITQSPKYLFRKEGQNVTLSCEQNLNHDAMYWYRQDPGQGLRLIYYSQIVNDFQKGDIAEGYSVSREKKESFPLTVTSAQKNPTAFYLCASSPRTGVAIQYFGAGTRLSVL.

This rearrangement joins TRBV24-1 to TRBJ2-6; D possibly corresponds to TRBD1 (5 bases). CDR3 size: 15 residues. Trimming left V 9 bases short and J 2 bases short, with 13 bases between. Germline assignment: CDR1 KGHDR and CDR2 SFDVKD. The chain's CDR3 is CATEPEGAGANVLTF. CDR3 coding DNA: TGTGCCACCGAACCGGAAGGGGCTGGGGCCAACGTCCTGACTTTC.

The chain recombines TRBV13 with TRBJ2-2, with D perhaps matching TRBD1 (6 bases). The CDR3 spans 15 residues. CDR1 is PRHDT and CDR2 is FYEKMQ in the germline V gene (reference sequence). V lost 5 bases and J 1 base, leaving 11 bases between the germline ends. The CDR3 sequence: CASSRGHLNTGELFF. The CDR3 bases are TGTGCCAGCAGCCGGGGACATTTGAACACCGGGGAGCTGTTTTTT.

The gene calls are TRBV4-3 and TRBJ1-5, with D unresolved. Germline CDR1 is LGHNA and CDR2 is YSLEER. Trimming shortened V by 0 bases and J by 5 bases, and 5 bases separated the two germline ends. CDR3 length equals 13 residues. In nucleotides, the CDR3 is TGCGCCAGCAGCCAAGAGCTCGATCAGCCCCAGCATTTT. Translated: CASSQELDQPQHF.

This chain uses TRBV4-2 with TRBJ2-7; the match to TRBD1 covers 10 bases. Trimming cost V 1 base and J 4 bases; bases outside gene matches: 7. Germline V lookup: CDR1 LGHNA, CDR2 YNFKEQ. The CDR3 has 16 amino acids. CDR3 DNA sequence: TGTGCCAGCAGCCAAGTAGGGGACAGGGGAGGGTACGAGCAGTACTTC. Translating it yields CASSQVGDRGGYEQYF.

The chain carries TRBV2 and TRBJ1-2, with D possibly TRBD1 on 5 matching bases. CDR3 length: 14 amino acids. The V end lost 3 bases, the J end lost 6 bases, and 14 bases lay between the germline ends. Per the germline V gene, CDR1 is SNHLY and CDR2 is FYNNEI. The CDR3 DNA sequence: TGTGCCAGCAGTGAGGGTGGGGGTTGGGATGGCTACACCTTC. This codes for CASSEGGGWDGYTF.

This clone has a single count. The genes are TRBV15 and TRBJ2-7, with 10 bases lining up with TRBD1. This CDR3 spans 14 amino acids. Losses at the gene ends were 3 bases for V and 3 bases for J; bases not matched to a gene: 2. Looked up from germline, CDR1 is LNHNV and CDR2 is YYDKDF (reference sequence). The CDR3 DNA is TGTGCCACCAGCAGTCGGGACAGGGGCTACGAGCAGTACTTC. It specifies CATSSRDRGYEQYF.

This clone was picked up one time. The rearrangement joins TRBV11-3 to TRBJ2-7; D call uncertain. The V gene's germline CDR1 is SGHNT and CDR2 YENEEA. The CDR3 totals 13 residues. V was cut by 4 bases and J by 3 bases, with 10 bases left in between. CDR3 DNA sequence: TGTGCCAGCAGCTACCATAGAAGCTACGAGCAGTACTTC. Amino acid sequence: CASSYHRSYEQYF.

This clone was detected only once. The V gene is TRBV5-6, the J gene TRBJ1-6; D uncertain. CDR1 and CDR2 (germline): SGHDT, YYEEEE. The V gene lost 1 base and the J gene lost 6 bases, with 11 bases spanning the gap. This CDR3 contains 15 residues. The CDR3 sequence is CASSLSAGTNSPLHF. CDR3 DNA sequence: TGTGCCAGCAGCTTGTCGGCAGGCACTAATTCACCCCTCCACTTT.